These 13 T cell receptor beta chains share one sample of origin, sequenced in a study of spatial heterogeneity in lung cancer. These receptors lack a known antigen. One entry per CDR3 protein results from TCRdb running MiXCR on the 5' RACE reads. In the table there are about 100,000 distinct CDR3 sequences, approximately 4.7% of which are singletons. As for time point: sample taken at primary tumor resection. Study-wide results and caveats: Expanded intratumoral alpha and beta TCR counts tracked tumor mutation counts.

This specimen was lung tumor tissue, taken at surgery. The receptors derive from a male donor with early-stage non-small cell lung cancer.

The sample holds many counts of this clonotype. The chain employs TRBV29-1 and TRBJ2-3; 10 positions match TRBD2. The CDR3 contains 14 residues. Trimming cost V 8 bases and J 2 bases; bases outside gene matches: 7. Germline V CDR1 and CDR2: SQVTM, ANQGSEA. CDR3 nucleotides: TGCAGCACCCAGACTAGCGGGTTCACAGATACGCAGTATTTT. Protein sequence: CSTQTSGFTDTQYF.

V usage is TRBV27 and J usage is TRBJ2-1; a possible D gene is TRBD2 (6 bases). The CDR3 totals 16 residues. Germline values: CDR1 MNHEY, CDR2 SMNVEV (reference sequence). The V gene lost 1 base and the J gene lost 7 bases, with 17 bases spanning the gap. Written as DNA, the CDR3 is TGTGCCAGCAGTTTATTGCCGGGACTCCGGGGGAATGAGCAGTTCTTC. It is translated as CASSLLPGLRGNEQFF.

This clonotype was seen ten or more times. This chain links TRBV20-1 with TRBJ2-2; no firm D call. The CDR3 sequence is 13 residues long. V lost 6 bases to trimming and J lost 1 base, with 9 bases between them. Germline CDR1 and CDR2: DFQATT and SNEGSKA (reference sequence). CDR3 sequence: CSAPQGNTGELFF. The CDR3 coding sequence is TGCAGTGCCCCCCAAGGGAACACCGGGGAGCTGTTTTTT.

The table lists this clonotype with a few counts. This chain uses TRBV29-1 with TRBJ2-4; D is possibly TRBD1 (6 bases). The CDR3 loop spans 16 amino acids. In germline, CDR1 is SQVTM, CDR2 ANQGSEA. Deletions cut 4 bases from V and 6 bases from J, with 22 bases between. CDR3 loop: CSVGEGAKGELNIQYF. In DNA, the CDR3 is TGCAGCGTTGGGGAAGGGGCCAAGGGGGAATTAAACATTCAGTACTTC.

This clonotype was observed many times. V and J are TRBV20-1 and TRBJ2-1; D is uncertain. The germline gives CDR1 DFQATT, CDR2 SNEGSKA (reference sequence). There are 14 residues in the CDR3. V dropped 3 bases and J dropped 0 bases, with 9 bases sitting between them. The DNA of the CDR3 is TGCAGTGCTAGTGATTACCGCTCCTACAATGAGCAGTTCTTC. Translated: CSASDYRSYNEQFF.

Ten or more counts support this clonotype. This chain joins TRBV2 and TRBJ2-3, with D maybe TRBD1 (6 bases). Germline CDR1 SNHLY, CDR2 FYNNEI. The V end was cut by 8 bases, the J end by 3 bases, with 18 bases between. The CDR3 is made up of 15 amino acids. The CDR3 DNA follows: TGTGCCAGCCGAGGGCCCGGGACAACTACAGATACGCAGTATTTT. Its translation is CASRGPGTTTDTQYF.

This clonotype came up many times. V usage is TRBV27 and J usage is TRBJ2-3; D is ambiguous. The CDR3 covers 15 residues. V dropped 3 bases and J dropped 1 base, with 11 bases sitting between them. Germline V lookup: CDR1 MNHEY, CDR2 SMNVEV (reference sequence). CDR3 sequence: CASSFSLLGTDTQYF. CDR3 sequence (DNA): TGTGCCAGCAGTTTCTCCCTTCTAGGCACAGATACGCAGTATTTT.

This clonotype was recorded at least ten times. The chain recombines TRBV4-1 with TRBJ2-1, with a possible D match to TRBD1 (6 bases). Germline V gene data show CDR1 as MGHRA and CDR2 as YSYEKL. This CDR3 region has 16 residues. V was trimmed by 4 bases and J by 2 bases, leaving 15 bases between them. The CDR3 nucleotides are TGCGCCAGCAGCCCCATCTACTCAGGGGCCTACAATGAGCAGTTCTTC. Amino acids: CASSPIYSGAYNEQFF.

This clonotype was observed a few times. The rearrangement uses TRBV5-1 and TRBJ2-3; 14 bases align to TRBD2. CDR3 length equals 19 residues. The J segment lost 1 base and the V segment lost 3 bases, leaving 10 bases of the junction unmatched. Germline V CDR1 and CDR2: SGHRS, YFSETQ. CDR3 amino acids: CASSWSGTSGRGGTDTQYF. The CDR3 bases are TGCGCCAGCAGCTGGTCGGGGACTAGCGGGAGAGGGGGCACAGATACGCAGTATTTT.

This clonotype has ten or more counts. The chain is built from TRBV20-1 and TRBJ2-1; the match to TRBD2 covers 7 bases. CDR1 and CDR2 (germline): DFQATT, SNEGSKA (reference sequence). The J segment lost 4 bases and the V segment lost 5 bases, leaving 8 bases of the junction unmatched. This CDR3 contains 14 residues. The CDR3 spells CSALPGLLYNEQFF. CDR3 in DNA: TGCAGTGCTCTACCGGGACTACTATACAATGAGCAGTTCTTC.

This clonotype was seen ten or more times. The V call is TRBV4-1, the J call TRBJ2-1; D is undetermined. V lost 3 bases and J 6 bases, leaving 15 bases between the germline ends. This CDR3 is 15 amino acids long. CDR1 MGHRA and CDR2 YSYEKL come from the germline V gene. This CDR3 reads CASSHPEARGNEQFF. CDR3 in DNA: TGCGCCAGCAGCCACCCCGAGGCTCGAGGCAATGAGCAGTTCTTC.

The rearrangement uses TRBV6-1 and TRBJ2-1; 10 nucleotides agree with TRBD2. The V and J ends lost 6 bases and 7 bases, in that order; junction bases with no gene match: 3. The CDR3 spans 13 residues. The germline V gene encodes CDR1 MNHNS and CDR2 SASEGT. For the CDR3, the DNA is TGTGCCAGCAGGCTAGCGGGAGTGAATGAGCAGTTCTTC. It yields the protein CASRLAGVNEQFF.

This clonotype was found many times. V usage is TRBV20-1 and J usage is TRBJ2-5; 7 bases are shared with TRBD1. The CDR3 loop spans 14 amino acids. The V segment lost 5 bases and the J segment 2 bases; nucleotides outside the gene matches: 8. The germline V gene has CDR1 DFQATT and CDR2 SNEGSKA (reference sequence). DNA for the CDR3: TGCAGTGCTGATTCCGGGACAGTTCAAGAGACCCAGTACTTC. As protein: CSADSGTVQETQYF.